These 31 T cell receptor beta chains were all obtained from the same sample, sequenced in a study of cytomegalovirus exposure and HLA in healthy donors. PCR used 60 Vbeta primers and 13 Jbeta primers. Clones were sequenced by immunoSEQ multiplex PCR, and TCRdb holds only the in-frame ones, with some missing. The table records 100,000 to 150,000 clones, about 79% of them present only once. Specimen: PBMCs. The source is a woman in her fifties or sixties in good health and CMV-seronegative.

The J gene is TRBJ2-1, the V gene TRBV6-6; TRBD1 matches 9 bases. Germline CDR1 reads MNHNY; CDR2 reads SVGAGI (reference sequence). The CDR3 consists of 15 residues. Unmatched junction bases numbered 9, after V lost 5 bases and J lost 7 bases. CDR3 nucleotide sequence: TGTGCCAGCAGTGTTGGACAGGGGTTTATGAATGAGCAGTTCTTC. This encodes CASSVGQGFMNEQFF.

The rearrangement joins TRBV4-2 to TRBJ1-1; D gene unclear. Germline V CDR1 and CDR2: LGHNA, YNFKEQ. This CDR3 is built from 12 residues. Between the trimmed V and J ends, which lost 1 base and 4 bases, there was a span of 4 bases. This CDR3 is CASSQGSTEAFF. The CDR3 DNA follows: TGTGCCAGCAGCCAAGGGAGCACTGAAGCTTTCTTT.

This clone has a handful of counts. V and J are TRBV7-9 and TRBJ1-3; no definite D call. CDR1 and CDR2 from the germline V gene are SEHNR and FQNEAQ (reference sequence). Between the trimmed V and J ends, which lost 5 bases and 0 bases, there was a span of 5 bases. The CDR3 covers 13 residues. CDR3 region: CASSTDSGNTIYF. The CDR3 nucleotides are TGTGCCAGCAGCACAGACTCTGGAAACACCATATATTTT.

This chain links TRBV2 with TRBJ2-3; 14 bases are shared with TRBD2. V shed 6 bases and J 0 bases; nucleotides not matched to a gene: 5. CDR3 length: 17 amino acids. Germline assignment: CDR1 SNHLY and CDR2 FYNNEI. CDR3 region: CASSRGTSGRSTDTQYF. DNA of the CDR3: TGTGCCAGCAGCCGCGGGACTAGCGGGAGAAGCACAGATACGCAGTATTTT.

The genes are TRBV5-1 and TRBJ2-5; D might be TRBD2 (6 bases). The DNA matches TRBJ2-7 better at its end, which makes the J call doubtful. CDR1 and CDR2 (germline): SGHRS, YFSETQ. CDR3 length: 14 amino acids. The CDR3, as DNA: TGCGCCAGCAGCCCGGAGGGGCTGGCTCGCGAGCAGTACTTC. Amino acids: CASSPEGLAREQYF.

The V gene is TRBV28, the J gene TRBJ2-5; 14 nucleotides align to TRBD2. Germline assignment: CDR1 MDHEN and CDR2 SYDVKM. With V trimmed by 5 bases and J by 5 bases, 7 bases remained unmatched. This CDR3 has 16 residues. In DNA form, the CDR3 reads TGTGCCAGCAGTCCCGGACTAGCGGGAGGCGCCGAGACCCAGTACTTC. This translates into CASSPGLAGGAETQYF.

CDR3 nucleotides: TGCGCCAGCAGCCTAAACGGTGAGATGAATGAAAAACTGTTTTTT. This translates into CASSLNGEMNEKLFF. V usage is TRBV5-1 and J usage is TRBJ1-4; D call uncertain. CDR3 length equals 15 residues. The germline V gene has CDR1 SGHRS and CDR2 YFSETQ. V was clipped by 4 bases and J by 5 bases, with 15 bases between them.

The rearrangement links TRBV28 to TRBJ1-2; 8 bases align to TRBD1. The J segment lost 8 bases and the V segment lost 8 bases, leaving 10 bases of the junction unmatched. CDR1 and CDR2 (germline): MDHEN, SYDVKM. This CDR3 has 13 residues. The CDR3 nucleotides are TGTGCCAGCCGATTACAGGGGGGAAGGGGCTACACCTTC. It encodes CASRLQGGRGYTF.

The chain links TRBV5-5 to TRBJ2-2; 7 bases line up with TRBD2. Germline-derived CDR1 and CDR2 are SGHKS and YYEKEE (reference sequence). Trimming took 2 bases from V and 4 from J; bases not matched to a gene: 8. CDR3 length: 16 residues. CDR3 loop: CASSFQPREGTGELFF. Written as DNA, the CDR3 is TGTGCCAGCAGCTTCCAGCCCAGGGAGGGCACCGGGGAGCTGTTTTTT.

This clone was found a few times. The CDR3 end shows no conserved phenylalanine or tryptophan, and so a read error is likely. The DNA is omitted, as the CDR3 cannot be located on it reliably, and the CDR3 follows TCRdb's listing. The V gene is TRBV21-1, the J gene TRBJ2-3; the table's D call, TRBD2, has no DNA check behind it. TRBV21-1 is a pseudogene locus. The CDR3 numbers 19 amino acids, ends counted. CDR3 region: CASSKTGAGGPTDTQYLWP.

The rearrangement links TRBV28 to TRBJ2-5; a possible D gene is TRBD2 (6 bases). V lost 6 bases and J lost 5, with 16 bases in between. The germline CDR1 and CDR2 sequences are MDHEN and SYDVKM. The CDR3 has 14 amino acids. CDR3 sequence reads: CASSILAGTETQYF. In DNA form, the CDR3 reads TGTGCCAGCAGCATCCTCGCGGGGACGGAGACCCAGTACTTC.

The rearrangement links TRBV5-1 to TRBJ2-7, with 10 bases that match TRBD1. The V gene's germline CDR1 is SGHRS and CDR2 YFSETQ. With 3 bases clipped from V and 6 bases from J, the junction kept 9 bases outside the gene matches. The CDR3 has 15 amino acids. The CDR3: CASSSGTGELFEQYF. The CDR3 DNA reads TGCGCCAGCAGCTCCGGGACAGGGGAGTTATTCGAGCAGTACTTC.

This clone showed up just a few times. This rearrangement joins TRBV28 to TRBJ2-1; 10 bases map to TRBD2. V shed 6 bases, J shed 4 bases, and the junction held 9 bases outside the gene matches. There are 16 residues in the CDR3. Germline V gives CDR1 MDHEN, CDR2 SYDVKM. CDR3 in DNA: TGTGCCAGCAGCTCCCTAGCTAGCGGGAGATACAATGAGCAGTTCTTC. Translated: CASSSLASGRYNEQFF.

The chain recombines TRBV27 with TRBJ2-7; TRBD1 agrees at 8 bases. V was pared by 4 bases and J by 3 bases, with 8 bases of the junction left unmatched. CDR3 length: 15 residues. CDR1 and CDR2 from the germline V gene are MNHEY and SMNVEV (reference sequence). CDR3 nucleotides: TGTGCCAGCAGTTCCGTCCAGGGGGCCCTCTACGAGCAGTACTTC. It translates to CASSSVQGALYEQYF.

V gene TRBV30 combines with J gene TRBJ2-1; TRBD2 matches at 13 bases. This CDR3 is 16 amino acids long. J was trimmed by 9 bases and V by 5 bases; bases with no gene match: 13. The germline CDR1 and CDR2 sequences are GTSNPN and SVGIG (reference sequence). For the CDR3, the DNA is TGTGCCTGGTCCCAAGGGGGACTAGCGGGATTATTTGAGCAGTTCTTC. Residues: CAWSQGGLAGLFEQFF.

This clone was seen only a few times. The V call is TRBV29-1, the J call TRBJ2-7; 9 positions match TRBD1. Germline V gives CDR1 SQVTM, CDR2 ANQGSEA. Germline trimming cut 4 bases from V and 4 bases from J; bases unmatched to any gene: 5. The CDR3 totals 13 residues. The CDR3 region has the DNA TGCAGCGTTGCCGCGGGACAGGGTTACGAGCAGTACTTC. It encodes CSVAAGQGYEQYF.

The chain recombines TRBV27 with TRBJ2-1; no clear D. V lost 6 bases to trimming and J lost 5 bases, with 8 bases between them. CDR1 MNHEY and CDR2 SMNVEV come from the germline V gene (reference sequence). The CDR3 runs 12 residues. CDR3 coding DNA: TGTGCCAGCAGATTTCTCGACAATGAGCAGTTCTTC. This gives the protein CASRFLDNEQFF.

Only one count was recorded for this clone. The rearrangement uses TRBV11-2 and TRBJ2-2, with a possible D match to TRBD2 (7 bases). This CDR3 is built from 18 residues. The ends were cut back, 5 bases at V and 8 bases at J, with 27 bases in the middle. Germline V CDR1 and CDR2: SGHAT, FQNNGV. The CDR3 DNA reads as TGTGCCAGCAGCCTTACAGCTGTACTCGGGGGGCAACAAGGGGAGCTGTTTTTT. Translating gives CASSLTAVLGGQQGELFF. Full variable domain (rest looked up from reference TRBV11-2 and TRBJ2-2): EAGVAQSPRYKIIEKRQSVAFWCNPISGHATLYWYQQILGQGPKLLIQFQNNGVVDDSQLPKDRFSAERLKGVDSTLKIQPAKLEDSAVYLCASSLTAVLGGQQGELFFGEGSRLTVL.

This chain connects TRBV27 to TRBJ1-5, with TRBD1 identical over 9 bases. The V segment lost 5 bases and the J segment 0 bases; nucleotides outside the gene matches: 8. CDR1 MNHEY and CDR2 SMNVEV come from the germline V gene (reference sequence). This CDR3 is 17 amino acids long. This chain's CDR3 is CASSPRGTGNSNQPQHF. The CDR3 nucleotides are TGTGCCAGCAGTCCCCGTGGGACAGGGAATAGCAATCAGCCCCAGCATTTT.

The chain joins TRBV6-1 to TRBJ2-3; 9 nucleotides align to TRBD1. The V gene's germline CDR1 is MNHNS and CDR2 SASEGT. Germline trimming cut 6 bases from V and 4 bases from J; bases unmatched to any gene: 8. This CDR3 is 15 amino acids long. The CDR3 region is CASRPQGALADTQYF. CDR3 bases: TGTGCCAGCAGACCACAGGGGGCGCTGGCAGATACGCAGTATTTT.

Turning to this clone: The junction shows a germline mismatch at one end, possibly a read error. The V call is TRBV7-9, the J call TRBJ2-1; D might be TRBD1 (5 bases). From germline, CDR1 is SEHNR and CDR2 FQNEAQ (reference sequence). This CDR3 contains 12 residues. The CDR3 spells CSSRPYRPLEFF. The CDR3 DNA is TGTTCCAGCAGGCCCTACAGGCCCCTTGAGTTCTTC.

This chain uses TRBV5-1 with TRBJ2-3; the match to TRBD2 covers 12 bases. The junction had 7 bases not matched to a gene; V was cut back by 8 bases and J by 6 bases. CDR1 and CDR2 (germline): SGHRS, YFSETQ. The CDR3 runs 14 residues. The CDR3, as DNA: TGCGCCAGTAGCGGACTAGCGGGGTTGGATACGCAGTATTTT. Translating gives CASSGLAGLDTQYF.

In this sample, this clone turned up a few times. The CDR3 sequence: CASVSGTSGSNEQFF. In DNA form, the CDR3 reads TGTGCCAGCGTGTCCGGGACTAGCGGGAGCAATGAGCAGTTCTTC. V usage is TRBV5-5 and J usage is TRBJ2-1; TRBD2 matches 14 bases. This CDR3 comprises 15 residues. V was pared by 7 bases and J by 6 bases, with 6 bases of the junction left unmatched. The germline V gene has CDR1 SGHKS and CDR2 YYEKEE (reference sequence).

CDR3 loop: CASSFTGPTDTQYF. DNA for the CDR3: TGTGCCAGCAGCTTCACAGGCCCCACAGATACGCAGTATTTT. V and J are TRBV7-6 and TRBJ2-3; a possible D gene is TRBD1 (5 bases). V lost 3 bases and J lost 2, with 9 bases in between. This CDR3 is built from 14 residues. The germline V gene encodes CDR1 SGHVS and CDR2 FNYEAQ.

The gene calls are TRBV9 and TRBJ2-3, with a weak D call TRBD1 (5 bases). The CDR3 is 12 residues long. Germline values: CDR1 SGDLS, CDR2 YYNGEE. Trimming cost V 4 bases and J 6 bases, with 9 bases left between them. CDR3: CASSQGVDTQYF. In nucleotides, the CDR3 is TGTGCCAGCAGCCAAGGGGTGGATACGCAGTATTTT.

The chain employs TRBV6-6 and TRBJ2-5, with D perhaps matching TRBD2 (5 bases). The CDR3 runs to 13 residues. V gave up 5 bases and J gave up 5 bases, with 12 bases separating them. CDR1 MNHNY and CDR2 SVGAGI come from the germline V gene (reference sequence). DNA for the CDR3: TGTGCCAGCAGTAGGAACCGAGGGGAGACCCAGTACTTC. Encoded protein: CASSRNRGETQYF.

This clone was counted a few times. The chain couples TRBV5-1 to TRBJ2-1; D might be TRBD2 (6 bases). The germline CDR1 and CDR2 sequences are SGHRS and YFSETQ. The CDR3 extends over 13 amino acids. The V end lost 0 bases, the J end lost 9 bases, and 10 bases lay between the germline ends. CDR3 in amino acids: CASSLAVGGEQFF. DNA of the CDR3: TGCGCCAGCAGCTTGGCGGTGGGAGGTGAGCAGTTCTTC.

This rearrangement joins TRBV7-3 to TRBJ2-7, with TRBD1 matching 10 bases. J gave up 2 bases and V 3 bases, and 1 base lay outside the gene matches. The CDR3 consists of 14 residues. CDR1 is SGHTA, CDR2 FQGTGA, per germline. This CDR3 is CASSLTGGTYEQYF. The CDR3 nucleotides read TGTGCCAGCAGCTTGACAGGGGGCACCTACGAGCAGTACTTC.

The gene calls are TRBV6-5 and TRBJ1-1, with D unresolved. V was clipped by 0 bases and J by 3 bases, with 14 bases between them. The CDR3 length is 16 residues. Looked up from germline, CDR1 is MNHEY and CDR2 is SVGAGI. The CDR3 DNA reads TGTGCCAGCAGTTACTCGTCTGGGAGAAGCGACACTGAAGCTTTCTTT. Protein sequence: CASSYSSGRSDTEAFF.

This chain links TRBV5-4 with TRBJ2-2, with D perhaps TRBD2 (6 bases). This CDR3 spans 16 amino acids. Germline loops: CDR1 SGHNT, CDR2 YYREEE (reference sequence). The ends were cut back, 4 bases at V and 7 bases at J, with 20 bases in the middle. The CDR3 region is CASSVRDSSGGGELFF. In DNA, the CDR3 is TGTGCCAGCAGCGTGCGGGACTCCTCCGGGGGCGGGGAGCTGTTTTTT.

The V call is TRBV6-1, the J call TRBJ1-1; TRBD1 matches 9 bases. V dropped 5 bases and J dropped 3; count of bases not matched to a gene: 7. From germline, CDR1 is MNHNS and CDR2 SASEGT. The CDR3 is 15 amino acids. The CDR3 here is CASSPTGGTDTEAFF. In DNA form, the CDR3 reads TGTGCCAGCAGTCCTACAGGGGGCACGGACACTGAAGCTTTCTTT.